Following are 29 T cell receptor beta chains from one sample sequenced in a study of technical replicates of blood from a few donors. The table came from immunoSEQ multiplex PCR; TCRdb's copy has only in-frame clones and leaves some out. The data show over 70,000 clones, 90% to 95% seen once. The sample comprised T cells isolated from PBMCs. The receptors here all came from a human donor in good health.

The rearrangement joins TRBV6-1 to TRBJ1-5; the D is unclear. The germline V and J ends were trimmed by 7 bases and 5 bases, with 12 bases remaining between them. The CDR3 totals 13 residues. In germline, CDR1 is MNHNS, CDR2 SASEGT. The CDR3 DNA is TGTGCCAGCAATGGTGACGGGGATCAGCCCCAGCATTTT. It codes for CASNGDGDQPQHF.

V is TRBV29-1 and J is TRBJ2-1; D not resolved. This CDR3 is built from 13 residues. Germline CDR1 SQVTM, CDR2 ANQGSEA. V was pared by 2 bases and J by 4 bases, with 9 bases between. Here the CDR3 reads CSVESERYNEQFF. The CDR3 bases are TGCAGCGTTGAAAGCGAGAGGTACAATGAGCAGTTCTTC.

The V gene is TRBV6-4, the J gene TRBJ1-6; D perhaps matches TRBD1 (5 bases). Looked up from germline, CDR1 is MRHNA and CDR2 is SNTAGT. CDR3 length: 15 amino acids. Trimming pared 0 bases from V and 7 bases from J, leaving 10 bases between. The CDR3 region has the DNA TGTGCCAGCAGTGACTCGCCAGGGAACAATTCACCCCTCCACTTT. Amino acids: CASSDSPGNNSPLHF.

The chain joins TRBV10-3 to TRBJ1-1; weak D call: TRBD1 (5 bases). Germline V lookup: CDR1 ENHRY, CDR2 SYGVKD. The germline V and J ends were trimmed by 8 bases and 2 bases, with 15 bases remaining between them. This CDR3 is 14 amino acids long. CDR3 nucleotides: TGTGCCATCGCCCGGATAGGGGCCAACACTGAAGCTTTCTTT. Translation: CAIARIGANTEAFF.

CDR3 sequence reads: CASSFNQDTEAFF. CDR3 DNA: TGTGCCAGCAGCTTCAATCAGGACACTGAAGCTTTCTTT. This chain uses TRBV7-9 with TRBJ1-1; D remains unclear. CDR3 length: 13 residues. Germline V gives CDR1 SEHNR, CDR2 FQNEAQ (reference sequence). V was shortened by 3 bases and J by 3 bases, with 8 bases between the two germline ends.

This sequence joins TRBV9 and TRBJ2-1; TRBD2 might be the D (6 bases). Trimming took 0 bases from V and 4 from J, leaving 11 bases between them. This CDR3 region has 15 residues. CDR1 SGDLS and CDR2 YYNGEE come from the germline V gene. The CDR3 sequence is CASSVDSGAYNEQFF. CDR3 DNA sequence: TGTGCCAGCAGCGTAGATTCGGGAGCTTACAATGAGCAGTTCTTC.

The V gene is TRBV12-2, the J gene TRBJ2-7; the table's D call of TRBD2 was not tested on the DNA. TRBV12-2 is annotated as a pseudogene. The CDR3 extends over 18 amino acids. The CDR3 region is CASRSGRLAHFSHYEQYF. As DNA, the CDR3 is TGTGCAAGTCGCTCCGGAAGACTAGCGCACTTCTCCCACTACGAGCAGTACTTC.

The chain is built from TRBV12-5 and TRBJ2-1, with TRBD1 matching over 7 bases. With V trimmed by 6 bases and J by 5 bases, 10 bases remained unmatched. Germline CDR1 is LGHNT and CDR2 is FRNRAP. This CDR3 has 15 residues. In nucleotides, the CDR3 is TGTGCTAGTGGCCCCAGGGGGACGGCAGACAATGAGCAGTTCTTC. It translates to CASGPRGTADNEQFF.

The chain couples TRBV28 to TRBJ2-7, with no clear D. In germline, CDR1 is MDHEN, CDR2 SYDVKM. The CDR3 is made up of 13 amino acids. Trimming cost V 2 bases and J 3 bases, with 8 bases left between them. As DNA, the CDR3 is TGTGCCAGCAGTTTAAACACGAACTACGAGCAGTACTTC. This sequence encodes CASSLNTNYEQYF.

In DNA, the CDR3 is TGTGCCAGCAGCGTGAATGGTGAGGTTCCCGAGCAGTACTTC. It translates to CASSVNGEVPEQYF. The V gene is TRBV9, the J gene TRBJ2-7; D remains unclear. Trimming left V 2 bases short and J 6 bases short, with 15 bases between. Germline CDR1 SGDLS, CDR2 YYNGEE. There are 14 residues in the CDR3.

This chain links TRBV4-3 with TRBJ2-1; 7 positions agree with TRBD2. Germline assignment: CDR1 LGHNA and CDR2 YSLEER. The CDR3 runs 15 residues. V dropped 0 bases and J dropped 7; count of bases not matched to a gene: 6. The CDR3 region is CASSQDYSSGNEQFF. CDR3 sequence (DNA): TGCGCCAGCAGCCAAGATTATTCTAGCGGAAATGAGCAGTTCTTC.

The V gene is TRBV10-3, the J gene TRBJ2-1, with 15 nucleotides matching TRBD2. Germline-derived CDR1 and CDR2 are ENHRY and SYGVKD. The CDR3 is 15 amino acids. J gave up 7 bases and V 4 bases, and 2 bases lay outside the gene matches. CDR3 region: CAISGGTSGRNEQFF. The CDR3 nucleotides are TGTGCCATCAGTGGCGGGACTAGCGGGAGGAATGAGCAGTTCTTC.

CDR3 amino acids: CASSPGLVGETQYF. The CDR3, as DNA: TGCGCCAGCAGCCCGGGACTAGTGGGGGAGACCCAGTACTTC. The J gene is TRBJ2-5, the V gene TRBV5-1, with 8 bases matching TRBD2. Germline-derived CDR1 and CDR2 are SGHRS and YFSETQ. Losses at the gene ends were 4 bases for V and 5 bases for J; bases not matched to a gene: 7. The CDR3 consists of 14 residues.

V usage is TRBV6-5 and J usage is TRBJ1-3; D unresolved. The germline gives CDR1 MNHEY, CDR2 SVGAGI. V was shortened by 0 bases and J by 3 bases, with 3 bases between the two germline ends. CDR3 length: 13 residues. The CDR3 protein is CASSYSNGNTIYF. The CDR3 DNA sequence: TGTGCCAGCAGTTACTCCAATGGAAACACCATATATTTT.

This clone was counted once. The V gene is TRBV6-6, the J gene TRBJ1-1; D call uncertain. Trimming left V 1 base short and J 1 base short, with 4 bases between. CDR1 MNHNY and CDR2 SVGAGI come from the germline V gene (reference sequence). The CDR3 contains 13 residues. The CDR3 sequence: CASSYYWNTEAFF. CDR3 sequence (DNA): TGTGCCAGCAGTTACTACTGGAACACTGAAGCTTTCTTT.

The chain has TRBV5-1 and TRBJ2-5, with TRBD1 as a possible D gene (5 bases). The CDR3 loop spans 14 amino acids. Germline values: CDR1 SGHRS, CDR2 YFSETQ. V lost 5 bases, J lost 2 bases, and 13 bases lay in between. The DNA of the CDR3 is TGCGCCAGCAGGTCTGACAGCTCGCAAGAGACCCAGTACTTC. It is translated as CASRSDSSQETQYF.

This chain links TRBV2 with TRBJ2-1, with TRBD1 identical over 7 bases. With V trimmed by 7 bases and J by 2 bases, 8 bases remained unmatched. CDR3 length: 15 residues. Germline CDR1 reads SNHLY; CDR2 reads FYNNEI. CDR3 nucleotides: TGTGCCAGCACATTACAGGGGTTACCCTACAATGAGCAGTTCTTC. The encoded protein is CASTLQGLPYNEQFF. The full variable domain, in which reference TRBV2 and TRBJ2-1 provide the parts outside the CDR3, is EPEVTQTPSHQVTQMGQEVILRCVPISNHLYFYWYRQILGQKVEFLVSFYNNEISEKSEIFDDQFSVERPDGSNFTLKIRSTKLEDSAMYFCASTLQGLPYNEQFFGPGTRLTVL.

The chain employs TRBV4-1 and TRBJ2-7; the match to TRBD2 covers 11 bases. The CDR3 is made up of 18 amino acids. CDR1 and CDR2 from the germline V gene are MGHRA and YSYEKL. The V and J ends lost 5 bases and 5 bases, in that order; junction bases with no gene match: 17. This chain's CDR3 is CASSSGVTSGSLFHEQYF. As DNA, the CDR3 is TGCGCCAGCAGCTCAGGAGTCACTAGCGGGAGTTTATTCCACGAGCAGTACTTC.

The gene calls are TRBV16 and TRBJ1-1; 8 bases are shared with TRBD1. CDR3 length: 14 residues. V was pared by 5 bases and J by 5 bases, with 7 bases of the junction left unmatched. Germline V CDR1 and CDR2: KGHSY, FQNENV. The DNA of the CDR3 is TGTGCCAGCAGCGTGCAGGGGGCCTCTACTGAAGCTTTCTTT. Its translation: CASSVQGASTEAFF.

This chain uses TRBV19 with TRBJ2-3, with 9 bases matching TRBD2. The trim removed 7 bases at V and 8 bases at J, leaving 1 base unmatched. CDR1 and CDR2 from the germline V gene are LNHDA and SQIVND (reference sequence). This CDR3 spans 11 amino acids. The CDR3 DNA reads as TGTGCCAGTACGCGGGAGGGTACGCAGTATTTT. It is translated as CASTREGTQYF.

This sequence joins TRBV9 and TRBJ1-1, with TRBD1 identical over 8 bases. The CDR3 totals 15 residues. Germline trimming cut 3 bases from V and 4 bases from J; bases unmatched to any gene: 8. Germline loops: CDR1 SGDLS, CDR2 YYNGEE. CDR3 coding DNA: TGTGCCAGCAGCGCCCTGACAGGGGCGTCCACTGAAGCTTTCTTT. As protein: CASSALTGASTEAFF.

This sequence joins TRBV6-6 and TRBJ2-3; D is unclear. The germline V and J ends were trimmed by 6 bases and 0 bases, with 16 bases remaining between them. Germline values: CDR1 MNHNY, CDR2 SVGAGI (reference sequence). The CDR3 covers 16 residues. CDR3 sequence reads: CASSGYRRPSTDTQYF. As DNA, the CDR3 is TGTGCCAGCAGCGGGTATCGACGCCCTAGCACAGATACGCAGTATTTT.

This sequence joins TRBV7-9 and TRBJ2-1; TRBD2 matches 10 bases. The CDR3 has 15 residues. After removal of 1 base from V and 8 bases from J, the junction contained 5 bases not matched to a gene. Germline CDR1 reads SEHNR; CDR2 reads FQNEAQ (reference sequence). CDR3 sequence (DNA): TGTGCCAGCAGCTTAGGGGCTAGCGGGAGAGATGAGCAGTTCTTC. Its translation is CASSLGASGRDEQFF.

The chain is built from TRBV11-3 and TRBJ2-3, with TRBD2 matching over 13 bases. The CDR3 spans 16 residues. With 4 bases clipped from V and 4 bases from J, the junction kept 5 bases outside the gene matches. Germline lookup yields CDR1 SGHNT and CDR2 YENEEA. The CDR3 spells CASSSRTSGSADTQYF. CDR3 coding DNA: TGTGCCAGCAGCTCGAGGACTAGCGGGAGCGCAGATACGCAGTATTTT.

The chain uses TRBV9 and TRBJ2-1, with D tentatively TRBD2 (5 bases). Germline V lookup: CDR1 SGDLS, CDR2 YYNGEE. The V end lost 0 bases, the J end lost 2 bases, and 9 bases lay between the germline ends. This CDR3 has 15 residues. Here the CDR3 DNA reads TGTGCCAGCAGCGTAGGACTGGGAGCCTACAATGAGCAGTTCTTC. Translated, it gives CASSVGLGAYNEQFF.

The rearrangement joins TRBV10-2 to TRBJ2-1; 11 nucleotides agree with TRBD2. CDR1 and CDR2 (germline): WSHSY, SAAADI. Germline trimming cut 2 bases from V and 7 bases from J; bases unmatched to any gene: 10. This CDR3 contains 17 residues. In DNA form, the CDR3 reads TGCGCCAGCAGTGAGCCGAAGGGTAGCGGGAGGGCGAATGAGCAGTTCTTC. It encodes CASSEPKGSGRANEQFF.

The rearrangement joins TRBV5-4 to TRBJ2-3, with 7 bases aligning to TRBD1. Germline V CDR1 and CDR2: SGHNT, YYREEE (reference sequence). This CDR3 has 13 residues. The J segment lost 4 bases and the V segment lost 2 bases, leaving 1 base of the junction unmatched. DNA of the CDR3: TGTGCCAGCAGCTTCACAGGGGCAGATACGCAGTATTTT. It is translated as CASSFTGADTQYF.

V and J are TRBV10-3 and TRBJ2-1, with a weak D call TRBD2 (5 bases). Looked up from germline, CDR1 is ENHRY and CDR2 is SYGVKD. V shed 7 bases and J shed 2 bases, with 27 bases lying between them. CDR3 length: 19 amino acids. CDR3 residues: CAITETLPESSSPYNEQFF. The CDR3 nucleotides are TGTGCCATCACCGAAACTTTACCGGAGTCATCTAGCCCCTACAATGAGCAGTTCTTC.

The V gene is TRBV7-9, the J gene TRBJ1-1; no definite D call. The V gene's germline CDR1 is SEHNR and CDR2 FQNEAQ (reference sequence). The CDR3 has 11 amino acids. The V end lost 5 bases, the J end lost 11 bases, and 12 bases lay between the germline ends. CDR3 loop: CASSPDPTAFF. The CDR3 DNA reads TGTGCCAGCAGCCCAGACCCGACTGCTTTCTTT. The entire variable domain, with the rest obtained from reference TRBV7-9 and TRBJ1-1, is as follows: DTGVSQNPRHKITKRGQNVTFRCDPISEHNRLYWYRQTLGQGPEFLTYFQNEAQLEKSRLLSDRFSAERPKGSFSTLEIQRTEQGDSAMYLCASSPDPTAFFGQGTRLTVV.